One and the same sample provided the 18 T cell receptor beta chains below, sequenced in a study of T cells expressing NK-cell markers (dated by TCRdb to the early 2020s). The library was prepared using 5' RACE. The sample was run on an Illumina HiSeq 2000. TCRdb reprocessed the reads and lists each CDR3 protein sequence as a single entry, with no DNA. The sample's table covers 440,000 or so distinct CDR3 sequences. The ten largest clones take up roughly 7.2% of the sample. The sample consisted of blood T cells: a sorted CD56 or NKG2C T cell subset, CD4+ or CD8+ T cells, or bulk PBMC T cells (not recorded which). The receptors here all came from a woman aged 18 to 75 in good health.

This chain connects TRBV20-1 to TRBJ1-4. This CDR3 is built from 11 residues. Germline CDR1 and CDR2: DFQATT and SNEGSKA (reference sequence). This chain's CDR3 is CCGGGNEKLFF.

V and J are TRBV20-1 and TRBJ2-5; lacking DNA, the TRBD1 call made by TCRdb goes unchecked. Germline CDR1 reads DFQATT; CDR2 reads SNEGSKA (reference sequence). CDR3 length equals 12 residues. CDR3 protein: CSASGGGETQYF.

The chain recombines TRBV4-1 with TRBJ1-2. Germline-derived CDR1 and CDR2 are MGHRA and YSYEKL. The CDR3 is 16 residues long. CDR3 loop: CASSQEVGLRVYGYTF.

The chain is built from TRBV11-2 and TRBJ1-6; TCRdb's D call, TRBD1, is unchecked because there is no DNA. CDR1 SGHAT and CDR2 FQNNGV come from the germline V gene. The CDR3 runs 13 residues. The CDR3 reads CASSITGNSPLHF. The full variable domain, with the rest looked up from reference TRBV11-2 and TRBJ1-6, is EAGVAQSPRYKIIEKRQSVAFWCNPISGHATLYWYQQILGQGPKLLIQFQNNGVVDDSQLPKDRFSAERLKGVDSTLKIQPAKLEDSAVYLCASSITGNSPLHFGNGTRLTVT.

J is TRBJ2-1 and V is TRBV7-6; TCRdb lists TRBD1, though no DNA is available to test this call. This CDR3 contains 13 residues. Germline lookup yields CDR1 SGHVS and CDR2 FNYEAQ. CDR3 in amino acids: CASSLGGSGEQFF.

This sequence joins TRBV7-2 and TRBJ2-1; TCRdb indicates TRBD2, and absent DNA this call remains unverified. Germline CDR1 reads SGHTA; CDR2 reads FQGNSA. This CDR3 spans 15 amino acids. The CDR3: CASSLVRVAGDEQFF.

The chain couples TRBV6-5 to TRBJ1-5. Germline V gene lookup returns CDR1 MNHEY and CDR2 SVGAGI. This CDR3 contains 14 residues. The CDR3 loop reads CASSYGGPSQPQHF.

The chain couples TRBV6-4 to TRBJ1-1; TCRdb's assignment of TRBD1 cannot be checked, as there is no DNA. The CDR3 spans 13 residues. Germline V CDR1 and CDR2: MRHNA, SNTAGT. This CDR3 is CASSGQLNTEAFF.

The chain employs TRBV11-2 and TRBJ2-1; TCRdb designates TRBD1, a call that cannot be tested without DNA. The CDR3 runs 12 residues. Germline loops: CDR1 SGHAT, CDR2 FQNNGV. CDR3 amino acids: CASSLARGKQFF.

The chain is built from TRBV20-1 and TRBJ2-1; TCRdb calls TRBD2, which cannot be checked without DNA. Germline CDR1 is DFQATT and CDR2 is SNEGSKA (reference sequence). The CDR3 contains 14 residues. CDR3: CSARGLAGKNEQFF.

V usage is TRBV3-1 and J usage is TRBJ1-2. The length of the CDR3 is 15 residues. Germline CDR1 LGHDT, CDR2 YNNKEL (reference sequence). The CDR3 loop reads CASSSRKTANYGYTF. Full variable domain (missing parts from reference TRBV3-1 and TRBJ1-2): DTAVSQTPKYLVTQMGNDKSIKCEQNLGHDTMYWYKQDSKKFLKIMFSYNNKELIINETVPNRFSPKSPDKAHLNLHINSLELGDSAVYFCASSSRKTANYGYTFGSGTRLTVV.

V and J are TRBV11-1 and TRBJ2-5; TCRdb lists TRBD2, though no DNA is available to test this call. The CDR3 consists of 14 residues. CDR1 and CDR2 (germline): SGHAT, FQDESV (reference sequence). The CDR3 sequence: CASRGLAGAVTQYF. Combining the CDR3 with reference TRBV11-1 and TRBJ2-5 gives the whole variable domain EAEVAQSPRYKITEKSQAVAFWCDPISGHATLYWYRQILGQGPELLVQFQDESVVDDSQLPKDRFSAERLKGVDSTLKIQPAELGDSAMYLCASRGLAGAVTQYFGPGTRLLVL.

This chain connects TRBV7-2 to TRBJ2-7; TCRdb gives TRBD1 as the D gene, but with no DNA this cannot be confirmed. Germline assignment: CDR1 SGHTA and CDR2 FQGNSA. The CDR3 loop spans 13 amino acids. The CDR3 spells CASSLPGPTRQYF.

The genes are TRBV7-2 and TRBJ2-3; the TRBD1 assignment by TCRdb is unverifiable without DNA. CDR1 SGHTA and CDR2 FQGNSA come from the germline V gene. The CDR3 consists of 16 residues. CDR3 loop: CASSPTGTGRTDTQYF.

The J gene is TRBJ2-3, the V gene TRBV5-4; TCRdb proposes TRBD1, but this gene call is untestable without DNA. Germline lookup yields CDR1 SGHNT and CDR2 YYREEE (reference sequence). CDR3 size: 15 residues. The CDR3 reads CASSSWRTGGDTQYF.

The CDR3 region is CASSQGDYEQYF. This sequence joins TRBV18 and TRBJ2-7; the TCRdb D gene call, TRBD1, has no DNA to confirm it. Germline V CDR1 and CDR2: KGHSH, LQKENI. This CDR3 has 12 amino acids.

The rearrangement joins TRBV7-2 to TRBJ2-3. This CDR3 is built from 14 residues. The germline V gene encodes CDR1 SGHTA and CDR2 FQGNSA. CDR3 loop: CASSQTRGTDTQYF.

The chain combines TRBV20-1 with TRBJ2-1. Germline CDR1 DFQATT, CDR2 SNEGSKA (reference sequence). The CDR3 spans 12 residues. The CDR3 spells CSARPRDNEQFF.